Below, 5 T cell receptor beta chains from the same sample are listed, as sequenced in a study of blood T cell repertoires in COVID-19. Sequenced by immunoSEQ multiplex PCR; TCRdb stores in-frame clones only, minus some. The table records 60,000 to 75,000 clones, about 80% of them present only once. Sequencing input: peripheral blood. These receptor sequences come from a woman of 80 years or more with acute or convalescent COVID-19.

The chain combines TRBV11-2 with TRBJ2-7; no clear D. The CDR3 consists of 14 residues. The germline V gene encodes CDR1 SGHAT and CDR2 FQNNGV. Trimming stripped 2 bases from V and 7 bases from J, with 15 bases between. The CDR3: CASSLNPRPQEQYF. The DNA for the CDR3 is TGTGCCAGCAGCTTAAACCCGCGGCCTCAGGAGCAGTACTTC.

The chain carries TRBV19 and TRBJ1-2; weak D call: TRBD1 (6 bases). This CDR3 has 13 residues. Trimming shortened V by 2 bases and J by 6 bases, and 10 bases separated the two germline ends. Germline values: CDR1 LNHDA, CDR2 SQIVND (reference sequence). This chain's CDR3 is CASSILDSNGYTF. CDR3 coding DNA: TGTGCCAGTAGTATACTGGACAGTAATGGCTACACCTTC.

This clone has a handful of counts. This chain links TRBV7-2 with TRBJ1-3, with a weak D call TRBD1 (5 bases). V gave up 2 bases and J gave up 2 bases, with 13 bases separating them. Germline V lookup: CDR1 SGHTA, CDR2 FQGNSA. The CDR3 runs 16 residues. The CDR3 nucleotides read TGTGCCAGCAGCTTACTGGGGCCAGGTGCTGGAAACACCATATATTTT. Translation gives CASSLLGPGAGNTIYF. The variable domain in full, with the rest retrieved from reference TRBV7-2 and TRBJ1-3, is GAGVSQSPSNKVTEKGKDVELRCDPISGHTALYWYRQSLGQGLEFLIYFQGNSAPDKSGLPSDRFSAERTGGSVSTLTIQRTQQEDSAVYLCASSLLGPGAGNTIYFGEGSWLTVV.

The V gene is TRBV29-1, the J gene TRBJ1-1; 7 bases line up with TRBD1. The germline V gene encodes CDR1 SQVTM and CDR2 ANQGSEA. The CDR3 is 12 amino acids. With V trimmed by 6 bases and J by 5 bases, 6 bases remained unmatched. CDR3 loop: CSVRGQWTEAFF. The CDR3 coding sequence is TGCAGCGTAAGGGGGCAGTGGACTGAAGCTTTCTTT.

V and J are TRBV27 and TRBJ1-1, with D unresolved. Trimming pared 2 bases from V and 0 bases from J, leaving 4 bases between. Germline-derived CDR1 and CDR2 are MNHEY and SMNVEV (reference sequence). CDR3 length: 13 residues. As DNA, the CDR3 is TGTGCCAGCAGTTTAGGGCTGAACACTGAAGCTTTCTTT. This gives the protein CASSLGLNTEAFF.